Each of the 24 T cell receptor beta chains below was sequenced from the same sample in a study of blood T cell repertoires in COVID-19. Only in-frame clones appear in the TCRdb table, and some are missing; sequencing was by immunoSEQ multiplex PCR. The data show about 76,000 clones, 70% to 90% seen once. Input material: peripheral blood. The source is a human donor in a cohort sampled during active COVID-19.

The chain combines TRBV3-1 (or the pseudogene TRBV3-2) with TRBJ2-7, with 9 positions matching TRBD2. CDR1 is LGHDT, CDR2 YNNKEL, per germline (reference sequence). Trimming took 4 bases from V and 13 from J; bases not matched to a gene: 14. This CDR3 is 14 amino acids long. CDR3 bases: TGTGCCAGCAGCCCCTCGACTAGCGGAGCAGCGCATTACTTC. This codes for CASSPSTSGAAHYF.

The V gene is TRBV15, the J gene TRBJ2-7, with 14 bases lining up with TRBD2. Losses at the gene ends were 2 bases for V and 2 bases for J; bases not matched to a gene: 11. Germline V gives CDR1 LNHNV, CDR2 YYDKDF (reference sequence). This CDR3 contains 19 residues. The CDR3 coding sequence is TGTGCCACCAGCAGACCTAATTCGGGACTAGCGGGGGAAACCTACGAGCAGTACTTC. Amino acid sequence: CATSRPNSGLAGETYEQYF.

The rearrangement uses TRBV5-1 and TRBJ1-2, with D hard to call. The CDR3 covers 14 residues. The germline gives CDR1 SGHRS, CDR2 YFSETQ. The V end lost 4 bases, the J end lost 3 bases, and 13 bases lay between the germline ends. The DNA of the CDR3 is TGCGCCAGCAGCGCCGACATGTCGTACTATGGCTACACCTTC. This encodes CASSADMSYYGYTF.

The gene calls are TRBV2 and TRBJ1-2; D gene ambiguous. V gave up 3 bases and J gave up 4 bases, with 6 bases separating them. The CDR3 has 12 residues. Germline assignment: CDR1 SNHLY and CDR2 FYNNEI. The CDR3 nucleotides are TGTGCCAGCAGTGACTCAGGCTATGGCTACACCTTC. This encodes CASSDSGYGYTF. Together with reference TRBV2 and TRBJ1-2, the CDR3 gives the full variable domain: EPEVTQTPSHQVTQMGQEVILRCVPISNHLYFYWYRQILGQKVEFLVSFYNNEISEKSEIFDDQFSVERPDGSNFTLKIRSTKLEDSAMYFCASSDSGYGYTFGSGTRLTVV.

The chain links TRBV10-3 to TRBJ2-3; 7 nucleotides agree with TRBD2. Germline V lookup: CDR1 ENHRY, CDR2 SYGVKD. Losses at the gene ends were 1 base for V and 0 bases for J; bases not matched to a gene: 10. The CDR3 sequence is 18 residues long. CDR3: CAISELRGRASSTDTQYF. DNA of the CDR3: TGTGCCATCAGTGAGTTGAGAGGGAGGGCCTCAAGCACAGATACGCAGTATTTT.

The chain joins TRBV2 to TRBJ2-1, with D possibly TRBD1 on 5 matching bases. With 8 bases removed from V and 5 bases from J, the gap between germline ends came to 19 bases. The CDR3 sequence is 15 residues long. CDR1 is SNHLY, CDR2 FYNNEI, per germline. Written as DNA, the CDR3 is TGTGCCAGCTCGGCATCGGCAGGGAATAACAATGAGCAGTTCTTC. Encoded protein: CASSASAGNNNEQFF.

The CDR3 here is CASRNRGRTEQYF. Written as DNA, the CDR3 is TGTGCCAGCAGGAACAGGGGGCGAACCGAGCAGTACTTC. This sequence joins TRBV25-1 and TRBJ2-7, with 9 bases fitting TRBD1. Trimming cost V 6 bases and J 6 bases; bases outside gene matches: 6. Germline V gene sequence: CDR1 MGHDK, CDR2 SYGVNS. The CDR3 spans 13 residues.

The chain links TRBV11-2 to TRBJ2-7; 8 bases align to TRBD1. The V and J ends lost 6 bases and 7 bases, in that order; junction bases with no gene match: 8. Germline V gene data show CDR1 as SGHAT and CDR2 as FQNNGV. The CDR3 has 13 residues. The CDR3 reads CASSPGQVQEQYF. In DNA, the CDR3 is TGTGCCAGCAGTCCGGGACAGGTACAAGAGCAGTACTTC.

The CDR3 spells CASSQDSSGGRADTQYF. The CDR3 DNA sequence: TGTGCCAGCAGCCAAGACTCTAGCGGGGGACGGGCAGATACGCAGTATTTT. The gene calls are TRBV4-2 and TRBJ2-3, with TRBD2 matching 10 bases. CDR3 size: 17 residues. Germline V gives CDR1 LGHNA, CDR2 YNFKEQ. Trimming removed 0 bases from V and 4 bases from J; junction bases left unmatched: 7.

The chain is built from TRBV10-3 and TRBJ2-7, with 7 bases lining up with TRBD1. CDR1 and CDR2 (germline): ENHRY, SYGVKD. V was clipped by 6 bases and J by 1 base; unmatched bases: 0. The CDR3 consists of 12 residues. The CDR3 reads CAIRGQSYEQYF. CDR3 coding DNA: TGTGCCATCAGGGGACAGTCCTACGAGCAGTACTTC.

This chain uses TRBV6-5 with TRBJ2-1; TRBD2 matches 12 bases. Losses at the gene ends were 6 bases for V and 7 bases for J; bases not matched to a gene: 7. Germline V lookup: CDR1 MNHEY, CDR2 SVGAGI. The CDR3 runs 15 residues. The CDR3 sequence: CASRETSGSSNEQFF. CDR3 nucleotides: TGTGCCAGCAGAGAGACTAGCGGGAGTTCAAATGAGCAGTTCTTC.

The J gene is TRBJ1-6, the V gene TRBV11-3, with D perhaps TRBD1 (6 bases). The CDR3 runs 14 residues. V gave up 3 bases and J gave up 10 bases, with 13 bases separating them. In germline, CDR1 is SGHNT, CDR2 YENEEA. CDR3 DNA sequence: TGTGCCAGCAGCTTTAACCACAGGGACTCACCCCTCCACTTT. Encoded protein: CASSFNHRDSPLHF. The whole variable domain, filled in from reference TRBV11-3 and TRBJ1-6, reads EAGVVQSPRYKIIEKKQPVAFWCNPISGHNTLYWYLQNLGQGPELLIRYENEEAVDDSQLPKDRFSAERLKGVDSTLKIQPAELGDSAVYLCASSFNHRDSPLHFGNGTRLTVT.

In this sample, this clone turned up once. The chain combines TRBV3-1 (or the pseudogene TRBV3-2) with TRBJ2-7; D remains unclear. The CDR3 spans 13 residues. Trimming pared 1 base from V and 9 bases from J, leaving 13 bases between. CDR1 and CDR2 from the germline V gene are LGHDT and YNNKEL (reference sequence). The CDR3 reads CASSQVEASRQYF. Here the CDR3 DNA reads TGTGCCAGCAGCCAAGTCGAAGCCTCCCGGCAGTACTTC.

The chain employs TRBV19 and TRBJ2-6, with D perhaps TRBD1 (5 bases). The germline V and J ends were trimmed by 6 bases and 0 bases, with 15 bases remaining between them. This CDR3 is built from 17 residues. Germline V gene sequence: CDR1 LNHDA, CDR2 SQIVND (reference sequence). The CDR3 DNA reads TGTGCCAGTAGCGCCGCCGACAGTAACTCTGGGGCCAACGTCCTGACTTTC. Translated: CASSAADSNSGANVLTF.

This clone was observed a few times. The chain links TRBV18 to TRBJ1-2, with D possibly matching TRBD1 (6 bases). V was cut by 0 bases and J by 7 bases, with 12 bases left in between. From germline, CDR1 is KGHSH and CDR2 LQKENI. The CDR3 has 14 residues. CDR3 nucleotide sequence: TGTGCCAGCTCACCACCGACGGGGGGCCGTGGCTACACCTTC. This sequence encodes CASSPPTGGRGYTF.

CDR3 loop: CASSLNNRGEQFF. The CDR3 nucleotides are TGTGCCAGCAGCTTAAACAACCGGGGTGAGCAGTTCTTC. V gene TRBV11-3 combines with J gene TRBJ2-1; a possible D gene is TRBD2 (5 bases). Germline-derived CDR1 and CDR2 are SGHNT and YENEEA. V was clipped by 2 bases and J by 9 bases, with 11 bases between them. The length of the CDR3 is 13 residues.

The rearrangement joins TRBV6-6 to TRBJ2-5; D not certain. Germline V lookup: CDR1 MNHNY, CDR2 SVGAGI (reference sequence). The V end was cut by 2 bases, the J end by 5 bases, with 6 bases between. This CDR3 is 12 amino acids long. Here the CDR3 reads CASSYMEETQYF. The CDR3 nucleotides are TGTGCCAGCAGTTACATGGAGGAGACCCAGTACTTC.

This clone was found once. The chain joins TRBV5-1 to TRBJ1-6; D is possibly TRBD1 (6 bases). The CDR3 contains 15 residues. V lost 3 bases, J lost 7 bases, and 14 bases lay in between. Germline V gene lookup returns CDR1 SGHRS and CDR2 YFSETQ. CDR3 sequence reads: CASSSPGTPNSPLHF. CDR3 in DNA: TGCGCCAGCAGCTCGCCGGGGACACCAAATTCACCCCTCCACTTT.

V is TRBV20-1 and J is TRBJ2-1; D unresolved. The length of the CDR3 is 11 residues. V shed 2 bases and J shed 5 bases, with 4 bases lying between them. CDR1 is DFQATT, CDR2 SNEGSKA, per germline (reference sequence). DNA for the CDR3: TGCAGTGCTAGACGGGACAATGAGCAGTTCTTC. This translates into CSARRDNEQFF.

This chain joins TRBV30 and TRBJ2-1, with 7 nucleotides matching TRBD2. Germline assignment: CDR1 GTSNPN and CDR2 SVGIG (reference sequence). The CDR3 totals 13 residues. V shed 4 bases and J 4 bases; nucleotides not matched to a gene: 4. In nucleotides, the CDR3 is TGTGCCTGGACGGGCGGGGGTTACAATGAGCAGTTCTTC. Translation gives CAWTGGGYNEQFF.

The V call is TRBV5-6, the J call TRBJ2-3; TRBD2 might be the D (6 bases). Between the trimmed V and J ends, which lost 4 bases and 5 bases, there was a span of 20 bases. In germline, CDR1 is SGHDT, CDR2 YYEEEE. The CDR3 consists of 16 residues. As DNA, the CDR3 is TGTGCCAGCAGCCAAACCTTGCGGGATCTCGGAGATACGCAGTATTTT. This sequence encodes CASSQTLRDLGDTQYF.

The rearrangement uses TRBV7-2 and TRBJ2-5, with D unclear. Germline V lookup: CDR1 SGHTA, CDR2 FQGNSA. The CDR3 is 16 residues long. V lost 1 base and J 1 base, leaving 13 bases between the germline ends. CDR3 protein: CASSLEGGKIQETQYF. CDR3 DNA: TGTGCCAGCAGCTTAGAAGGCGGAAAGATCCAAGAGACCCAGTACTTC.

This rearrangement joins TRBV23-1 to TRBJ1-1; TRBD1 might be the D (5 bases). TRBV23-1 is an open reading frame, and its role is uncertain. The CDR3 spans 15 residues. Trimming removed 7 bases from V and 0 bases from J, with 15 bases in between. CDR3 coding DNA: TGCGCCAGCATGTTCTCGTCAGGGATGAACACTGAAGCTTTCTTT. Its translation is CASMFSSGMNTEAFF.

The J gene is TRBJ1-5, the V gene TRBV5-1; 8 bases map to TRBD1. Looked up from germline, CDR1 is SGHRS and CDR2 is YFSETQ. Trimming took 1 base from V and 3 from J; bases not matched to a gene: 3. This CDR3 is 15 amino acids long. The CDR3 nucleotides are TGCGCCAGCAGCTTGCAGGGACAGGTCAATCAGCCCCAGCATTTT. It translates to CASSLQGQVNQPQHF.